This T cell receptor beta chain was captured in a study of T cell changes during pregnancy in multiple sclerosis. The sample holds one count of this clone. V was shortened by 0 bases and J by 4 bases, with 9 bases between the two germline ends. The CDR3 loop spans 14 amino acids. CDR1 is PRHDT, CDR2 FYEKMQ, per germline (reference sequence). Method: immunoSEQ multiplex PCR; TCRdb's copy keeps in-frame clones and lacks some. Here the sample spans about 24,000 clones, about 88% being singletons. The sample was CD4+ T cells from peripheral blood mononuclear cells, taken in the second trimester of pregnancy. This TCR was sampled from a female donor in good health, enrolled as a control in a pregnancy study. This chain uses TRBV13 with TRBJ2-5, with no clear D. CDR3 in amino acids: CASSLGGAPETQYF. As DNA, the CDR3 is TGTGCCAGCAGCTTAGGCGGAGCGCCAGAGACCCAGTACTTC.